This TCR beta chain was recovered during a study of cytotoxic CD8 clonotypes in ibrutinib-treated CLL. Background on the study: Response sampling came at median 12 months of treatment, ranging roughly 6 to 36 months.

In the case of this clone: Antigen unknown.

Study results and caveats: Clonality rose at ibrutinib response and fell back toward baseline at progression. Public clonotypes proved infrequent, and on treatment they shrank or remained steady.

Method: immunoSEQ multiplex PCR; TCRdb's copy keeps in-frame clones and lacks some. The sample shows about 34,000 clones, 69% of them seen only once. This specimen consisted of PBMCs, obtained before ibrutinib treatment. The sequence derives from a human donor with chronic lymphocytic leukemia.

The CDR3 DNA sequence: TGTGCCAGTAGTCCCGGGAGATACACCGGGGAGCTGTTTTTT. The encoded protein is CASSPGRYTGELFF. The chain recombines TRBV19 with TRBJ2-2; weak D call: TRBD2 (6 bases). Trimming left V 5 bases short and J 3 bases short, with 10 bases between. Germline CDR1 reads LNHDA; CDR2 reads SQIVND (reference sequence). The length of the CDR3 is 14 residues.